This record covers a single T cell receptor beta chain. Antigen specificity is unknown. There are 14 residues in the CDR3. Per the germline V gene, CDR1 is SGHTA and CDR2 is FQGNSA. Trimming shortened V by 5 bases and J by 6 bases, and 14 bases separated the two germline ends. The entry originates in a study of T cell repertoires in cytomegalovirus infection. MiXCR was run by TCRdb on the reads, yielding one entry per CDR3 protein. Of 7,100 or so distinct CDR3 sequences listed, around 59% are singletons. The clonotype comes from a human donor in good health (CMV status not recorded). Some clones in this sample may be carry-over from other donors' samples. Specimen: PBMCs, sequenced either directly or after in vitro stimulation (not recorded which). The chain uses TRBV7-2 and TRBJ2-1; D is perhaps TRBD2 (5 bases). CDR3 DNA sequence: TGTGCCAGCAGCCGCCTACTAGGGAGCAATGAGCAGTTCTTC. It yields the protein CASSRLLGSNEQFF.